The 13 T cell receptor beta chains presented below share a single source sample, sequenced in a study of regulatory T cells in long-lasting Graves disease. Arm-PCR of CDR3 regions and iRepertoire HTBI primers were the basis on which TCR beta libraries were built. TCRdb itself ran the multiplex PCR reads through MiXCR, one entry per CDR3 protein. This sample has more than 450,000 distinct CDR3 sequences, with 12% found just once. Described time point: newly diagnosed GD, antithyroid drugs for less than 3 months. The TCR library was made from RNA extracted from PBMCs. The data were also submitted as part of a second study, on T cells in Graves' hyperthyroidism and ophthalmopathy.

The source was peripheral blood mononuclear cells (PBMCs), collected at new diagnosis, from a patient treated with antithyroid drugs. The receptors derive from a woman aged 25 to 45 with Graves disease.

This clonotype was picked up many times. This chain uses TRBV2 with TRBJ1-4, with D unclear. V lost 8 bases, J lost 2 bases, and 12 bases lay in between. In germline, CDR1 is SNHLY, CDR2 FYNNEI. The CDR3 covers 14 residues. DNA of the CDR3: TGTGCCAGCGCAGTCTTAAGGACTAATGAAAAACTGTTTTTT. The encoded protein is CASAVLRTNEKLFF. Combining the CDR3 with reference TRBV2 and TRBJ1-4 gives the whole variable domain EPEVTQTPSHQVTQMGQEVILRCVPISNHLYFYWYRQILGQKVEFLVSFYNNEISEKSEIFDDQFSVERPDGSNFTLKIRSTKLEDSAMYFCASAVLRTNEKLFFGSGTQLSVL.

V gene TRBV27 combines with J gene TRBJ2-1; TRBD2 agrees at 14 bases. Trimming took 6 bases from V and 4 from J; bases not matched to a gene: 8. Germline values: CDR1 MNHEY, CDR2 SMNVEV (reference sequence). The CDR3 consists of 17 residues. This CDR3 reads CASRPRLAGGGYNEQFF. CDR3 nucleotide sequence: TGTGCCAGCAGACCGAGACTAGCGGGAGGGGGATACAATGAGCAGTTCTTC.

This clonotype was found a few times. The chain links TRBV7-2 to TRBJ2-2, with 16 bases matching TRBD2. CDR1 and CDR2 from the germline V gene are SGHTA and FQGNSA. The CDR3 extends over 19 amino acids. The ends lost 6 bases at V and 5 bases at J; junction bases unmatched: 12. The CDR3 is CASRITGTSGRDRTGELFF. As DNA, the CDR3 is TGTGCCAGCAGAATTACCGGGACTAGCGGGAGGGATCGAACCGGGGAGCTGTTTTTT.

This clonotype came up many times. V and J are TRBV5-1 and TRBJ2-7; unclear D gene. This CDR3 is built from 13 residues. V lost 0 bases and J lost 5, with 9 bases in between. The germline V gene has CDR1 SGHRS and CDR2 YFSETQ. In DNA, the CDR3 is TGCGCCAGCAGCTTGGATCTGGCACACGAGCAGTACTTC. It specifies CASSLDLAHEQYF. The entire variable domain, with the rest obtained from reference TRBV5-1 and TRBJ2-7, is as follows: KAGVTQTPRYLIKTRGQQVTLSCSPISGHRSVSWYQQTPGQGLQFLFEYFSETQRNKGNFPGRFSGRQFSNSRSEMNVSTLELGDSALYLCASSLDLAHEQYFGPGTRLTVT.

The table lists this clonotype with many counts. The V and J genes are TRBV28 and TRBJ2-1; possibly TRBD1 for D (7 bases). Trimming took 6 bases from V and 3 from J, leaving 15 bases between them. From germline, CDR1 is MDHEN and CDR2 SYDVKM. This CDR3 region has 15 residues. This chain's CDR3 is CASRIGGQNYNEQFF. CDR3 sequence (DNA): TGTGCCAGCAGAATCGGGGGACAGAACTACAATGAGCAGTTCTTC.

This clonotype was observed a few times. A single base separates this from a much larger clone, so it may be a read error. The chain employs TRBV11-1 and TRBJ2-3; D unresolved. The CDR3 is made up of 12 amino acids. V dropped 5 bases and J dropped 2 bases, with 5 bases sitting between them. Germline CDR1 SGHAT, CDR2 FQDESV (reference sequence). The CDR3 sequence is CASSEFTDTQYF. The CDR3 bases are TGTGCCAGCAGCGAATTCACAGATACGCAGTATTTT.

Many counts were recorded for this clonotype. The rearrangement uses TRBV7-9 and TRBJ2-7; D not certain. The length of the CDR3 is 12 residues. The germline V gene has CDR1 SEHNR and CDR2 FQNEAQ (reference sequence). The ends were cut back, 2 bases at V and 6 bases at J, with 8 bases in the middle. CDR3 loop: CASSLISGEQYF. CDR3 bases: TGTGCCAGCAGCTTAATATCGGGCGAGCAGTACTTC.

In this sample, this clonotype turned up a few times. V and J are TRBV29-1 and TRBJ1-5; 7 nucleotides agree with TRBD1. Germline lookup yields CDR1 SQVTM and CDR2 ANQGSEA. V gave up 4 bases and J gave up 0 bases; unmatched junction bases: 3. The CDR3 is 14 residues long. CDR3: CSVGDSNSNQPQHF. In nucleotides, the CDR3 is TGCAGCGTTGGGGACAGCAATAGCAATCAGCCCCAGCATTTT.

This clonotype has at least ten counts. The chain recombines TRBV18 with TRBJ1-1; D is unresolved. The CDR3 totals 12 residues. V gave up 5 bases and J gave up 5 bases, with 9 bases separating them. Germline CDR1 is KGHSH and CDR2 is LQKENI. DNA for the CDR3: TGTGCCAGCTCATCCACGAGGACTGAAGCTTTCTTT. Amino acids: CASSSTRTEAFF.

In its sample, this clonotype was seen many times. The chain has TRBV13 and TRBJ1-4; TRBD1 aligns across 10 bases. The trim removed 3 bases at V and 7 bases at J, leaving 8 bases unmatched. There are 16 residues in the CDR3. CDR1 PRHDT and CDR2 FYEKMQ come from the germline V gene (reference sequence). In DNA form, the CDR3 reads TGTGCCAGCAGCTTCGGGACAGGGGAGAAAGGTGAAAAACTGTTTTTT. This translates into CASSFGTGEKGEKLFF.

Worth noting for this clonotype: At one boundary the junction diverges from the germline segment, which might be a read error. The rearrangement links TRBV28 to TRBJ2-1; 10 nucleotides align to TRBD2. The CDR3 extends over 17 amino acids. Germline loops: CDR1 MDHEN, CDR2 SYDVKM. The CDR3 region is CASSYAPLAGEYSEQFF. The CDR3, as DNA: TGCGCCAGCAGTTACGCGCCGCTAGCGGGGGAATACAGTGAGCAGTTCTTC.

Details on this clonotype: A much larger clone sits a single nucleotide away, making a read error possible. The rearrangement joins TRBV27 to TRBJ1-1; 9 nucleotides agree with TRBD1. The CDR3 loop spans 15 amino acids. Trimming took 3 bases from V and 4 from J; bases not matched to a gene: 6. In germline, CDR1 is MNHEY, CDR2 SMNVEV (reference sequence). The CDR3 here is CASSLSQGALTEAFF. The CDR3 region has the DNA TGTGCCAGCAGTTTGTCACAGGGGGCTCTCACTGAAGCTTTCTTT.

This clonotype was seen repeatedly, ten times or more. This sequence joins TRBV6-2 or TRBV6-3 and TRBJ1-5; tentative D call: TRBD1 (6 bases). Looked up from germline, CDR1 is MNHEY and CDR2 is SVGEGT. V lost 5 bases to trimming and J lost 5 bases, with 13 bases between them. The CDR3 runs to 14 residues. The CDR3 spells CASSVQEGDQPQHF. In DNA form, the CDR3 reads TGTGCCAGCAGTGTCCAGGAGGGGGATCAGCCCCAGCATTTT.